Reported below is one T cell receptor beta chain. Its antigen is as yet unknown. TCRdb called the reads again in MiXCR, with one record for every CDR3 protein. The table lists 570,000 or so distinct CDR3 sequences, under 45% of them singletons. The data were taken from a study of T cell repertoires in cytomegalovirus infection. Looking at the study overall: Peptides in the study included HLA-C-restricted and HLA-B-restricted CMV epitopes. In public TCR beta signatures, there were indications of both CMV infection and matching HLA type. Study results and caveats: Identification of carriers of CMV plus the relevant HLA was performed using cumulative public TCR beta family frequency. Ex vivo, HLA-C-restricted CMV-specific TCR beta clonotypes prevailed over the rest of the response.

Trimming shortened V by 2 bases and J by 8 bases, and 10 bases separated the two germline ends. From germline, CDR1 is MNHNS and CDR2 SASEGT. The CDR3 contains 13 residues. The V gene is TRBV6-1, the J gene TRBJ2-1, with unresolved D. This sequence was found in a human donor in good health (CMV status not recorded). Some clones in this sample may be carry-over from other donors' samples. The starting material was cultured PBMCs, obtained from culture after CMV antigen stimulation. CDR3 in amino acids: CASSEYMGDEQFF. In DNA, the CDR3 is TGTGCCAGCAGTGAATATATGGGCGATGAGCAGTTCTTC.